This T cell receptor (beta chain) was profiled in a study of T-cell reconstitution after alpha-beta-depleted transplantation in children. Remarks on this clonotype: The antigen is not known.

A library of TCRbeta sequences, prepared with unique molecular identifiers, was generated. TCRdb independently ran MiXCR on the PCR reads; one entry per CDR3 protein. The repertoire has about a million distinct CDR3 sequences, about 31% of them found once; the top ten carry about 28%. General observations from the study: The origin of alpha-beta T cells about two months after transplant was reportedly several hundred expanded graft clones. Elevated TCRbeta diversity at day 60 was traced, in some patients, to surviving recipient T cells and thymic progenitors. By one year post-transplant, T-cell counts and diversity largely arose from T cells that were newly produced.

With V trimmed by 6 bases and J by 6 bases, 9 bases remained unmatched. The CDR3 runs 14 residues. Looked up from germline, CDR1 is DFQATT and CDR2 is SNEGSKA (reference sequence). The chain couples TRBV20-1 to TRBJ1-5; TRBD1 matches 9 bases. The source material was PBMCs, mostly from graft donor cells, sampled 360 days after TCRalphabeta/CD19-depleted stem cell transplant. This TCR was sampled from a boy younger than two who had a stem cell transplant for SCID, so the T cells may come from the graft donor. CDR3 in amino acids: CSAQQGAVSQPQHF. For the CDR3, the DNA is TGCAGTGCGCAACAGGGGGCTGTGAGTCAGCCCCAGCATTTT.